Below, 31 T cell receptor beta chains from the same sample are listed, as sequenced in a study of blood T cell repertoires in COVID-19. Measured with immunoSEQ multiplex PCR; TCRdb has only the in-frame clones, and not every one. The table has a few hundred thousand clones, about nine tenths seen once. Sequencing was carried out using PBMCs or T cells enriched from blood (not recorded which). Receptors originate from a woman aged 18-29 years who had recovered from COVID-19.

The chain has TRBV19 and TRBJ2-5; a weak D match, TRBD2 (6 bases). Per the germline V gene, CDR1 is LNHDA and CDR2 is SQIVND (reference sequence). The length of the CDR3 is 15 residues. The V end lost 1 base, the J end lost 2 bases, and 11 bases lay between the germline ends. CDR3 in amino acids: CASSIGGTVQETQYF. In nucleotides, the CDR3 is TGTGCCAGTAGTATAGGAGGGACTGTACAAGAGACCCAGTACTTC.

The chain combines TRBV6-2 or TRBV6-3 with TRBJ1-5, with 10 bases identical to TRBD1. With 2 bases clipped from V and 6 bases from J, the junction kept 13 bases outside the gene matches. Germline V CDR1 and CDR2: MNHEY, SVGEGT. This CDR3 comprises 18 residues. CDR3 protein: CASSYTFRQGAVSQPQHF. The CDR3 DNA follows: TGTGCCAGCAGTTACACCTTCCGACAGGGGGCAGTTTCTCAGCCCCAGCATTTT.

The chain joins TRBV4-1 to TRBJ2-3; maybe TRBD2 (6 bases). CDR1 MGHRA and CDR2 YSYEKL come from the germline V gene. The CDR3 has 19 residues. Trimming shortened V by 1 base and J by 2 bases, and 22 bases separated the two germline ends. The CDR3 DNA reads TGCGCCAGCAGCCAAGGCCCGATTTTGAGCGGAGGGGACACAGATACGCAGTATTTT. It is translated as CASSQGPILSGGDTDTQYF.

The J gene is TRBJ1-3, the V gene TRBV7-2; D is undetermined. The CDR3 runs 15 residues. Trimming cost V 1 base and J 2 bases, with 9 bases left between them. The germline V gene has CDR1 SGHTA and CDR2 FQGNSA. CDR3 in DNA: TGTGCCAGCAGCTTAGACAGACAAACTGGAAACACCATATATTTT. This sequence encodes CASSLDRQTGNTIYF.

This clone was detected only once. The chain is built from TRBV27 and TRBJ2-5, with D unclear. Trimming pared 3 bases from V and 2 bases from J, leaving 4 bases between. The CDR3 covers 12 residues. Germline V lookup: CDR1 MNHEY, CDR2 SMNVEV (reference sequence). The CDR3 loop is CASSFLQETQYF. In DNA, the CDR3 is TGTGCCAGCAGTTTCCTGCAAGAGACCCAGTACTTC.

Details on this clone: Distinct nucleotide sequences in the sample also encode this CDR3. J is TRBJ2-7 and V is TRBV7-2, with unresolved D. This CDR3 comprises 15 residues. V dropped 1 base and J dropped 0 bases, with 10 bases sitting between them. Germline CDR1 SGHTA, CDR2 FQGNSA. The CDR3 bases are TGTGCCAGCAGCTTAGACGGCGGTAGCTCCTACGAGCAGTACTTC. Translating it yields CASSLDGGSSYEQYF. The entire variable domain, with the rest obtained from reference TRBV7-2 and TRBJ2-7, is as follows: GAGVSQSPSNKVTEKGKDVELRCDPISGHTALYWYRQSLGQGLEFLIYFQGNSAPDKSGLPSDRFSAERTGGSVSTLTIQRTQQEDSAVYLCASSLDGGSSYEQYFGPGTRLTVT.

CDR3: CASNPGRGDGYTF. Here the CDR3 DNA reads TGTGCCAGCAATCCCGGCAGGGGGGATGGCTACACCTTC. This chain connects TRBV2 to TRBJ1-2; 7 positions agree with TRBD1. Germline loops: CDR1 SNHLY, CDR2 FYNNEI. V gave up 7 bases and J gave up 6 bases; unmatched junction bases: 8. The CDR3 consists of 13 residues.

The V gene is TRBV2, the J gene TRBJ1-1; 10 nucleotides agree with TRBD1. In germline, CDR1 is SNHLY, CDR2 FYNNEI. There are 16 residues in the CDR3. The V gene end was trimmed by 10 bases and the J gene end by 4 bases; junction bases not matched to a gene: 15. This chain's CDR3 is CANGDLPGQGITEAFF. Here the CDR3 DNA reads TGTGCCAATGGGGACCTACCGGGACAGGGGATCACTGAAGCTTTCTTT.

V is TRBV28 and J is TRBJ1-4, with 10 bases aligning to TRBD1. V trimming: 0 bases; J trimming: 5 bases; junction bases outside the gene matches: 0. This CDR3 has 15 residues. Germline CDR1 and CDR2: MDHEN and SYDVKM. The CDR3 sequence: CASSLWGQGNEKLFF. In DNA, the CDR3 is TGTGCCAGCAGTTTATGGGGACAGGGGAATGAAAAACTGTTTTTT.

This chain links TRBV19 with TRBJ1-1; the D gene is possibly TRBD1 (5 bases). V shed 1 base and J shed 11 bases, with 14 bases lying between them. Germline V lookup: CDR1 LNHDA, CDR2 SQIVND (reference sequence). The CDR3 is 13 residues long. The CDR3, as DNA: TGTGCCAGTAGTATAGTTCAGGGTTCGGAGGCTTTCTTT. The encoded protein is CASSIVQGSEAFF.

The CDR3 is CASMARVNTEAFF. The CDR3, as DNA: TGTGCCAGCATGGCCAGGGTGAACACTGAAGCTTTCTTT. V usage is TRBV6-5 and J usage is TRBJ1-1; weak D call: TRBD1 (5 bases). The CDR3 is made up of 13 amino acids. Germline loops: CDR1 MNHEY, CDR2 SVGAGI. Deletions cut 7 bases from V and 0 bases from J, with 9 bases between.

The chain combines TRBV10-3 with TRBJ2-1; 14 bases fit TRBD2. V lost 7 bases, J lost 1 base, and 3 bases stayed unmatched. The CDR3 totals 16 residues. CDR1 and CDR2 (germline): ENHRY, SYGVKD. In DNA form, the CDR3 reads TGTGCCATCAAGAGGACTAGCGGGGGGTCCTACAATGAGCAGTTCTTC. This gives the protein CAIKRTSGGSYNEQFF.

The chain recombines TRBV19 with TRBJ1-1; perhaps TRBD1 as D (5 bases). The CDR3 is 15 amino acids. V was clipped by 4 bases and J by 5 bases, with 17 bases between them. Germline CDR1 reads LNHDA; CDR2 reads SQIVND (reference sequence). The CDR3 loop reads CASSTDQGGFTEAFF. The CDR3 nucleotides are TGTGCCAGTAGTACCGATCAGGGAGGGTTTACTGAAGCTTTCTTT.

The chain uses TRBV28 and TRBJ1-5; D may be TRBD1 (6 bases). Looked up from germline, CDR1 is MDHEN and CDR2 is SYDVKM. CDR3 size: 15 residues. Trimming removed 3 bases from V and 3 bases from J, with 12 bases in between. Here the CDR3 reads CASSFGGALNQPQHF. The CDR3 bases are TGTGCCAGCAGTTTTGGGGGGGCCCTCAATCAGCCCCAGCATTTT.

The rearrangement links TRBV5-1 to TRBJ1-3; TRBD1 matches 7 bases. J lost 0 bases, V lost 4 bases, and 10 bases had no gene match. Germline V gives CDR1 SGHRS, CDR2 YFSETQ. This CDR3 comprises 17 residues. CDR3 region: CASSRDPQGSSGNTIYF. CDR3 DNA sequence: TGCGCCAGCAGCCGCGACCCACAGGGGAGCTCTGGAAACACCATATATTTT.

The chain recombines TRBV30 with TRBJ2-5; TRBD2 matches 10 bases. The length of the CDR3 is 14 residues. The V segment lost 0 bases and the J segment 7 bases; nucleotides outside the gene matches: 5. Germline V gives CDR1 GTSNPN, CDR2 SVGIG (reference sequence). The CDR3 bases are TGTGCCTGGAGTGTAGCGGGAGGGCCCGGGACCCAGTACTTC. Its protein is CAWSVAGGPGTQYF.

This clone has only a few counts. The chain recombines TRBV10-2 with TRBJ2-1; 10 bases fit TRBD2. The CDR3 consists of 14 residues. CDR1 and CDR2 from the germline V gene are WSHSY and SAAADI. J gave up 5 bases and V 6 bases, and 4 bases lay outside the gene matches. In nucleotides, the CDR3 is TGCGCCAGCAGACTAGCGGGGATCCACAATGAGCAGTTCTTC. Translation: CASRLAGIHNEQFF.

The chain uses TRBV7-6 and TRBJ1-4; D gene ambiguous. Germline CDR1 is SGHVS and CDR2 is FNYEAQ. V was shortened by 3 bases and J by 5 bases, with 13 bases between the two germline ends. This CDR3 is 15 amino acids long. The CDR3 region has the DNA TGTGCCAGCAGCTTGAACCCGGAGGAGAATGAAAAACTGTTTTTT. As protein: CASSLNPEENEKLFF.

The rearrangement uses TRBV10-3 and TRBJ1-5; D perhaps matches TRBD1 (5 bases). The ends were cut back, 3 bases at V and 4 bases at J, with 16 bases in the middle. Germline values: CDR1 ENHRY, CDR2 SYGVKD. The CDR3 has 16 amino acids. CDR3 sequence (DNA): TGTGCCATCAGTGAATTTTCCGGGGACTCAAATCAGCCCCAGCATTTT. Amino acids: CAISEFSGDSNQPQHF.

This chain joins TRBV4-1 and TRBJ1-1; D is perhaps TRBD1 (5 bases). This CDR3 spans 14 amino acids. Germline loops: CDR1 MGHRA, CDR2 YSYEKL. The ends were cut back, 8 bases at V and 2 bases at J, with 15 bases in the middle. Written as DNA, the CDR3 is TGCGCCAGCCGCCGGATGGGGGGAAACACTGAAGCTTTCTTT. Translating it yields CASRRMGGNTEAFF.

This clone has a single count. The rearrangement joins TRBV30 to TRBJ1-1, with D hard to call. Germline CDR1 and CDR2: GTSNPN and SVGIG (reference sequence). V lost 8 bases to trimming and J lost 10 bases, with 20 bases between them. This CDR3 comprises 12 residues. CDR3 DNA sequence: TGTGCCCGGGAAAATGGCGGGGAAGGAGCTTTCTTT. Translating it yields CARENGGEGAFF.

The chain uses TRBV10-3 and TRBJ2-5; TRBD1 matches 10 bases. V was clipped by 6 bases and J by 5 bases; unmatched bases: 3. The CDR3 is 13 residues long. Germline V gene lookup returns CDR1 ENHRY and CDR2 SYGVKD. CDR3 sequence reads: CAISEDRGETQYF. The CDR3 nucleotides read TGTGCCATCAGCGAGGACAGGGGGGAGACCCAGTACTTC.

For the CDR3, the DNA is TGTGCCAGTTGGGGACAGGGGAACACTGAAGCTTTCTTT. This encodes CASWGQGNTEAFF. This rearrangement joins TRBV28 to TRBJ1-1; TRBD1 matches 9 bases. Germline trimming cut 9 bases from V and 1 base from J; bases unmatched to any gene: 3. This CDR3 is built from 13 residues. From germline, CDR1 is MDHEN and CDR2 SYDVKM. Based on the CDR3 plus reference TRBV28 and TRBJ1-1, the full variable domain is DVKVTQSSRYLVKRTGEKVFLECVQDMDHENMFWYRQDPGLGLRLIYFSYDVKMKEKGDIPEGYSVSREKKERFSLILESASTNQTSMYLCASWGQGNTEAFFGQGTRLTVV.

The V gene is TRBV19, the J gene TRBJ2-5, with 9 nucleotides matching TRBD2. Germline loops: CDR1 LNHDA, CDR2 SQIVND (reference sequence). The V and J ends lost 6 bases and 1 base, in that order; junction bases with no gene match: 6. The CDR3 sequence is 15 residues long. The CDR3 sequence is CASRAGGFPQETQYF. As DNA, the CDR3 is TGTGCCAGTAGGGCGGGAGGGTTTCCCCAAGAGACCCAGTACTTC.

The V and J genes are TRBV5-1 and TRBJ2-7; a possible D gene is TRBD1 (6 bases). The CDR3 consists of 14 residues. CDR1 and CDR2 from the germline V gene are SGHRS and YFSETQ. Trimming took off 5 bases at V and 6 bases at J, with 18 bases between the two ends. CDR3 sequence: CASRRPLQGSEQYF. In DNA form, the CDR3 reads TGCGCCAGCAGACGACCCCTACAGGGAAGCGAGCAGTACTTC.

This chain joins TRBV10-3 and TRBJ2-2; 9 nucleotides line up with TRBD1. Germline V gene sequence: CDR1 ENHRY, CDR2 SYGVKD. With V trimmed by 8 bases and J by 1 base, 14 bases remained unmatched. The CDR3 consists of 18 residues. The CDR3 spells CAIAPSPPGQGNTGELFF. The CDR3 DNA follows: TGTGCCATCGCCCCTAGCCCGCCGGGACAGGGGAACACCGGGGAGCTGTTTTTT.

The chain links TRBV5-5 to TRBJ1-5, with D possibly matching TRBD1 (5 bases). Germline CDR1 SGHKS, CDR2 YYEKEE (reference sequence). With 4 bases removed from V and 2 bases from J, the gap between germline ends came to 10 bases. The CDR3 totals 14 residues. CDR3 DNA sequence: TGTGCCAGCAGCCTCAGGGCTGGCAATCAGCCCCAGCATTTT. The encoded protein is CASSLRAGNQPQHF. Full variable domain (missing parts from reference TRBV5-5 and TRBJ1-5): DAGVTQSPTHLIKTRGQQVTLRCSPISGHKSVSWYQQVLGQGPQFIFQYYEKEERGRGNFPDRFSARQFPNYSSELNVNALLLGDSALYLCASSLRAGNQPQHFGDGTRLSIL.

CDR3 in amino acids: CASSLGSVGVIMNTEAFF. The CDR3 nucleotides are TGTGCCAGCAGCTTAGGGAGCGTTGGGGTCATCATGAACACTGAAGCTTTCTTT. The rearrangement joins TRBV5-5 to TRBJ1-1, with D uncertain. The CDR3 runs 18 residues. Trimming shortened V by 2 bases and J by 0 bases, and 20 bases separated the two germline ends. Germline CDR1 SGHKS, CDR2 YYEKEE (reference sequence).

This chain uses TRBV19 with TRBJ1-6, with D possibly TRBD1 on 6 matching bases. The V gene's germline CDR1 is LNHDA and CDR2 SQIVND (reference sequence). Trimming left V 10 bases short and J 10 bases short, with 17 bases between. The CDR3 contains 13 residues. The CDR3 spells CATSMWGRSPLHF. CDR3 bases: TGTGCCACCAGTATGTGGGGGCGGTCACCCCTCCACTTT.

This chain joins TRBV7-9 and TRBJ2-1; no definite D call. Looked up from germline, CDR1 is SEHNR and CDR2 is FQNEAQ (reference sequence). This CDR3 contains 16 residues. The V end lost 5 bases, the J end lost 5 bases, and 19 bases lay between the germline ends. CDR3 amino acids: CASSLNARLPHNEQFF. CDR3 bases: TGTGCCAGCAGCCTAAATGCTCGCCTCCCCCACAATGAGCAGTTCTTC.

The chain is built from TRBV15 and TRBJ1-1; D not certain. The CDR3 extends over 14 amino acids. CDR1 is LNHNV and CDR2 is YYDKDF in the germline V gene (reference sequence). The ends were cut back, 2 bases at V and 10 bases at J, with 17 bases in the middle. The CDR3 DNA sequence: TGTGCCACCAGCAGACCTAGGAGTGGAAGACGAGCTTTCTTT. Translation: CATSRPRSGRRAFF.